The T cell receptor (beta chain) under discussion was sequenced for a study of T cell repertoires in cytomegalovirus infection. Concerning this clonotype: A clone one base away is much larger, so this may be a read error.

The V end lost 2 bases, the J end lost 3 bases, and 7 bases lay between the germline ends. The germline CDR1 and CDR2 sequences are MNHEY and SVGEGT. The CDR3 length is 13 residues. One entry per CDR3 protein results from TCRdb running MiXCR on the reads. This table holds about 180,000 distinct CDR3 sequences, around an eighth found once. Sequencing was carried out using PBMCs. The receptor was isolated from a human donor in good health (CMV status not recorded). Some clones in this sample may be carry-over from other donors' samples. This chain connects TRBV6-2 or TRBV6-3 to TRBJ1-2, with D tentatively TRBD1 (6 bases). In nucleotides, the CDR3 is TGTGCCAGCAGTTACGGGGGCGACTATGGCTACACCTTC. Its protein product is CASSYGGDYGYTF.